Reported below is one T cell receptor beta chain. V was clipped by 0 bases and J by 7 bases, with 22 bases between them. The CDR3 has 18 amino acids. Looked up from germline, CDR1 is SGHTA and CDR2 is FQGTGA. This sample was taken from a study of blood T cell repertoires in COVID-19. TCRdb's copy holds only in-frame clones and misses some; the assay was immunoSEQ multiplex PCR. Of more than 250,000 clones listed, around 87% were seen once; the top ten hold roughly 5.3%. This TCR derives from a woman aged 25 to 39 who had recovered from COVID-19. The rearrangement links TRBV7-3 to TRBJ2-1, with D possibly TRBD1 on 5 matching bases. The sequenced material came from PBMCs or T cells enriched from blood (not recorded which). CDR3 coding DNA: TGTGCCAGCAGCTTAACGTTGTGGGGCAGGGCGTCTATGAATGAGCAGTTCTTC. It is translated as CASSLTLWGRASMNEQFF.